This T cell receptor (beta chain) was captured by sequencing in a study of blood T cell repertoires in COVID-19. The wider study: In each case, the material was cDNA or gDNA derived from T cells, B-cell-depleted T cells, or PBMCs.

Original handling: For nucleated cells, counts were estimated from reference gene primer amplification. Measured with immunoSEQ multiplex PCR; TCRdb has only the in-frame clones, and not every one. D and trimming were read from the DNA, whereas the V and J calls and clone size are those reported in that table. In the table there are tens of thousands of clones, 82% of which are singletons. CDR3 length: 14 amino acids. CDR1 is SGHRS and CDR2 is YFSETQ in the germline V gene. Trimming pared 0 bases from V and 7 bases from J, leaving 11 bases between. Sequencing was done on a sample of peripheral blood. This chain links TRBV5-1 with TRBJ1-3; D not certain. The TCR was taken from a human donor in a cohort sampled during active COVID-19. This chain's CDR3 is CASSLGPPQNTIYF. The DNA of the CDR3 is TGCGCCAGCAGCTTGGGACCGCCACAGAACACCATATATTTT.